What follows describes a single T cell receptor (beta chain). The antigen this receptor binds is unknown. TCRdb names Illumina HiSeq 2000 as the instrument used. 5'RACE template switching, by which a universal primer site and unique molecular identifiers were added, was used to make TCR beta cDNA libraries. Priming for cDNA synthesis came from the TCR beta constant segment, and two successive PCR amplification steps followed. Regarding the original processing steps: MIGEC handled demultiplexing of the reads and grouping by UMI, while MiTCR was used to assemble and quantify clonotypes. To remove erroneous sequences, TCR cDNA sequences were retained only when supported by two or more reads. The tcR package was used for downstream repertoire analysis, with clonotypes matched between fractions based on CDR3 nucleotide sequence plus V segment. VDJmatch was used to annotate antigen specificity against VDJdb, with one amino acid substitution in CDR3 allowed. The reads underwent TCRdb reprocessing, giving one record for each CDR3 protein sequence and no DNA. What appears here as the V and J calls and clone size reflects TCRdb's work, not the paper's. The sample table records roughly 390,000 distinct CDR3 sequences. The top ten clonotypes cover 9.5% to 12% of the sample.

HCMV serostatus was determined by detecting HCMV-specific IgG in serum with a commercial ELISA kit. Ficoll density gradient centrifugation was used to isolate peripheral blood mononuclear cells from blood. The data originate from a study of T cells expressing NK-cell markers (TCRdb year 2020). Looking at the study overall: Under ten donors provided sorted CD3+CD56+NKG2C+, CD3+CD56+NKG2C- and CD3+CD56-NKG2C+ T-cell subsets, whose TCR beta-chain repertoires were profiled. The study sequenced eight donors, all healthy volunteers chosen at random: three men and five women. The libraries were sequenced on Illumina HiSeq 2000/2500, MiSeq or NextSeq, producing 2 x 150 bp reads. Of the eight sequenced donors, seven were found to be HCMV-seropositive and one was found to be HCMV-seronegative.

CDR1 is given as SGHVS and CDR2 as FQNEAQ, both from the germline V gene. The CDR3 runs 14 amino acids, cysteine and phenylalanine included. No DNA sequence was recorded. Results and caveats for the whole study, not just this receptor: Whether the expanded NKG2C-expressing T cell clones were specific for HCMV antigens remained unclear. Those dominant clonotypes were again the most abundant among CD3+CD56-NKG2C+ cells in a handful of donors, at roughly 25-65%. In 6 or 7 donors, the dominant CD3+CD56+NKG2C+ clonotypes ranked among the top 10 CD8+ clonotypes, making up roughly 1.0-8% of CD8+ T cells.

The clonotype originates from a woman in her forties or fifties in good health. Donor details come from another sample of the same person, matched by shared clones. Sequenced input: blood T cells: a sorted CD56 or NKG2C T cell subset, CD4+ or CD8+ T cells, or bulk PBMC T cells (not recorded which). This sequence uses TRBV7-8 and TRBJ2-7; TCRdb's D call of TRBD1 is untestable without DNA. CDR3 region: CASSPTGPIYEQYF.